Presented here are 22 T cell receptor beta chains from one specimen sequenced in a study of Ad26.COV2.S vaccination and SARS-CoV-2 variants. Only in-frame clones appear in the TCRdb table, and some are missing; sequencing was by immunoSEQ multiplex PCR. Of approximately 340,000 clones listed, 92% are singletons. Sequencing was performed on peripheral blood, taken after recovery from COVID-19. The receptors stem from a human donor who had recovered from COVID-19.

CDR3 region: CATSRRTSGGALFF. CDR3 in DNA: TGTGCCACCAGCAGACGTACTAGCGGGGGGGCTCTGTTCTTC. The chain employs TRBV15 and TRBJ2-1, with 13 bases that match TRBD2. The V gene end was trimmed by 2 bases and the J gene end by 15 bases; junction bases not matched to a gene: 7. Germline assignment: CDR1 LNHNV and CDR2 YYDKDF (reference sequence). The CDR3 covers 14 residues.

The chain employs TRBV5-1 and TRBJ1-6; 11 bases line up with TRBD1. The CDR3 runs 16 residues. Trimming at V came to 0 bases and at J to 9 bases, leaving 5 bases not matched to a gene. Germline V lookup: CDR1 SGHRS, CDR2 YFSETQ. The CDR3 loop is CASSLEGQGVASPLHF. CDR3 DNA: TGCGCCAGCAGCTTGGAGGGACAGGGGGTAGCTTCACCCCTCCACTTT.

This chain connects TRBV14 to TRBJ1-6, with D unclear. V was clipped by 3 bases and J by 8 bases, with 11 bases between them. Germline V gene data show CDR1 as SGHDN and CDR2 as FVKESK. The CDR3 is 14 amino acids. The chain's CDR3 is CASSQSTIDSPLHF. For the CDR3, the DNA is TGTGCCAGCAGCCAGTCTACTATCGATTCACCCCTCCACTTT.

This clone was seen a handful of times. The rearrangement links TRBV6-6 to TRBJ2-7, with 8 bases that match TRBD2. Per germline, CDR1 MNHNY and CDR2 SVGAGI (reference sequence). The V segment lost 6 bases and the J segment 0 bases; nucleotides outside the gene matches: 10. The CDR3 covers 16 residues. In DNA form, the CDR3 reads TGTGCCAGCAGCACCTGGGAGCGGGGGAGCTCCTACGAGCAGTACTTC. Translation: CASSTWERGSSYEQYF.

The V and J genes are TRBV29-1 and TRBJ1-1; tentatively, D is TRBD1 (6 bases). Trimming took 4 bases from V and 1 from J, leaving 13 bases between them. Germline loops: CDR1 SQVTM, CDR2 ANQGSEA. This CDR3 contains 14 residues. Written as DNA, the CDR3 is TGCAGCGTTGTCGGGACACTCAAGAACACTGAAGCTTTCTTT. Amino acid sequence: CSVVGTLKNTEAFF.

The chain is built from TRBV2 and TRBJ2-7; TRBD2 aligns across 7 bases. J was trimmed by 2 bases and V by 5 bases; bases with no gene match: 9. CDR1 is SNHLY and CDR2 is FYNNEI in the germline V gene. The CDR3 extends over 15 amino acids. The CDR3 sequence: CASSFLGTITYEQYF. CDR3 nucleotides: TGTGCCAGCAGTTTTCTCGGGACTATCACCTACGAGCAGTACTTC.

The J gene is TRBJ2-1, the V gene TRBV5-4, with TRBD2 identical over 12 bases. The CDR3 consists of 15 residues. The V gene end was trimmed by 0 bases and the J gene end by 7 bases; junction bases not matched to a gene: 2. Germline CDR1 SGHNT, CDR2 YYREEE (reference sequence). The CDR3 DNA reads as TGTGCCAGCAGCTTGGGACTAGCGGGGGTGAATGAGCAGTTCTTC. It encodes CASSLGLAGVNEQFF.

In this sample, this clone turned up once. The chain links TRBV5-1 to TRBJ1-6; D remains ambiguous. CDR1 is SGHRS and CDR2 is YFSETQ in the germline V gene. The length of the CDR3 is 14 residues. With 4 bases removed from V and 4 bases from J, the gap between germline ends came to 9 bases. The CDR3 spells CASSPDLYNSPLHF. CDR3 nucleotide sequence: TGCGCCAGCAGCCCGGACTTATATAATTCACCCCTCCACTTT.

The V call is TRBV6-5, the J call TRBJ2-3; D tentatively reads TRBD1 or TRBD2 (6 bases each). In germline, CDR1 is MNHEY, CDR2 SVGAGI. The CDR3 totals 13 residues. Trimming took off 6 bases at V and 5 bases at J, with 12 bases between the two ends. The CDR3 spells CASRRGQGDTQYF. The CDR3 DNA follows: TGTGCCAGCAGACGGGGGCAGGGAGATACGCAGTATTTT.

The chain couples TRBV18 to TRBJ1-1; 8 positions match TRBD1. This CDR3 region has 18 residues. The junction had 12 bases not matched to a gene; V was cut back by 3 bases and J by 0 bases. CDR1 is KGHSH, CDR2 LQKENI, per germline. Here the CDR3 DNA reads TGTGCCAGCTCACCCTCGTTACAGGGGGGAACCATGAACACTGAAGCTTTCTTT. Residues: CASSPSLQGGTMNTEAFF. Full variable domain (missing parts from reference TRBV18 and TRBJ1-1): NAGVMQNPRHLVRRRGQEARLRCSPMKGHSHVYWYRQLPEEGLKFMVYLQKENIIDESGMPKERFSAEFPKEGPSILRIQQVVRGDSAAYFCASSPSLQGGTMNTEAFFGQGTRLTVV.

The chain has TRBV11-2 and TRBJ2-3, with 7 bases aligning to TRBD2. Germline CDR1 is SGHAT and CDR2 is FQNNGV. V shed 5 bases and J 3 bases; nucleotides not matched to a gene: 14. The CDR3 spans 17 residues. The DNA for the CDR3 is TGTGCCAGCAGCGGAAGCGGTTGGGAAGCGGGGACAGATACGCAGTATTTT. Residues: CASSGSGWEAGTDTQYF. The full variable domain, rest sourced from reference TRBV11-2 and TRBJ2-3, is EAGVAQSPRYKIIEKRQSVAFWCNPISGHATLYWYQQILGQGPKLLIQFQNNGVVDDSQLPKDRFSAERLKGVDSTLKIQPAKLEDSAVYLCASSGSGWEAGTDTQYFGPGTRLTVL.

The rearrangement links TRBV11-2 to TRBJ1-3; D remains unclear. This CDR3 has 18 residues. In germline, CDR1 is SGHAT, CDR2 FQNNGV. Trimming took 7 bases from V and 0 from J, leaving 22 bases between them. CDR3 amino acids: CASNTDSFASDSGNTIYF. The CDR3 coding sequence is TGTGCCAGCAACACGGATAGTTTTGCGTCAGACTCTGGAAACACCATATATTTT.

This clone was seen only once. The chain combines TRBV4-3 with TRBJ2-7; 9 bases align to TRBD1. Germline CDR1 reads LGHNA; CDR2 reads YSLEER. The CDR3 extends over 15 amino acids. Unmatched junction bases numbered 4, after V lost 1 base and J lost 3 bases. The CDR3 here is CASSQGGQGIYEQYF. DNA for the CDR3: TGCGCCAGCAGCCAAGGGGGACAGGGAATCTACGAGCAGTACTTC.

This sequence joins TRBV5-4 and TRBJ1-4, with 10 bases that match TRBD1. CDR3 length: 13 residues. Germline V gene sequence: CDR1 SGHNT, CDR2 YYREEE (reference sequence). V trimming: 5 bases; J trimming: 6 bases; junction bases outside the gene matches: 1. CDR3 in DNA: TGTGCCAGCAGGGGGACAGGGGATGAAAAACTGTTTTTT. This translates into CASRGTGDEKLFF.

Notes on this clone: Other DNA sequences in the same sample also yield this CDR3. The V gene is TRBV2, the J gene TRBJ2-7, with 12 bases matching TRBD2. Trimming removed 8 bases from V and 0 bases from J; junction bases left unmatched: 2. The CDR3 contains 14 residues. Germline V gene data show CDR1 as SNHLY and CDR2 as FYNNEI. The CDR3: CASRTSGASYEQYF. CDR3 coding DNA: TGTGCCAGCCGGACTAGCGGGGCCTCCTACGAGCAGTACTTC.

The V gene is TRBV9, the J gene TRBJ2-5, with D hard to call. Trimming shortened V by 3 bases and J by 1 base, and 10 bases separated the two germline ends. This CDR3 comprises 14 residues. The V gene's germline CDR1 is SGDLS and CDR2 YYNGEE. The CDR3 protein is CASSAVNSQETQYF. The CDR3 DNA reads as TGTGCCAGCAGCGCGGTCAATTCCCAAGAGACCCAGTACTTC.

The chain carries TRBV12-3 or TRBV12-4 and TRBJ2-7; no clear D. V was cut by 3 bases and J by 3 bases, with 6 bases left in between. This CDR3 is 12 amino acids long. CDR3 residues: CASSFGLYEQYF. CDR3 DNA sequence: TGTGCCAGCAGTTTTGGGCTCTACGAGCAGTACTTC.

The genes are TRBV7-9 and TRBJ1-4; 10 bases align to TRBD1. The CDR3 covers 16 residues. The ends lost 4 bases at V and 4 bases at J; junction bases unmatched: 6. The germline gives CDR1 SEHNR, CDR2 FQNEAQ (reference sequence). The CDR3 DNA follows: TGTGCCAGCAGCTCCGGACAGGGGGATGGTAATGAAAAACTGTTTTTT. Amino acid sequence: CASSSGQGDGNEKLFF.

The gene calls are TRBV5-1 and TRBJ2-7; 7 bases match TRBD1. The ends lost 1 base at V and 0 bases at J; junction bases unmatched: 4. The CDR3 has 15 amino acids. The germline V gene has CDR1 SGHRS and CDR2 YFSETQ. The CDR3 sequence is CASSLPTGSSYEQYF. The DNA of the CDR3 is TGCGCCAGCAGCTTGCCGACAGGGAGCTCCTACGAGCAGTACTTC.

The V and J genes are TRBV5-1 and TRBJ1-1; D unclear. Trimming took off 2 bases at V and 5 bases at J, with 7 bases between the two ends. The CDR3 is made up of 12 amino acids. Germline CDR1 is SGHRS and CDR2 is YFSETQ. The CDR3 loop is CASSFGGTEAFF. CDR3 DNA sequence: TGCGCCAGCAGCTTTGGTGGAACTGAAGCTTTCTTT.

The chain combines TRBV3-1 (or the pseudogene TRBV3-2) with TRBJ2-1, with 7 bases lining up with TRBD2. This CDR3 contains 13 residues. The V segment lost 8 bases and the J segment 3 bases; nucleotides outside the gene matches: 4. Germline assignment: CDR1 LGHDT and CDR2 YNNKEL (reference sequence). The CDR3 is CASGAGVYNEQFF. In DNA, the CDR3 is TGTGCCAGCGGGGCGGGGGTCTACAATGAGCAGTTCTTC.

This clone occurred once. The rearrangement links TRBV24-1 to TRBJ2-1; 9 bases align to TRBD1. Germline V lookup: CDR1 KGHDR, CDR2 SFDVKD. Trimming cost V 9 bases and J 5 bases; bases outside gene matches: 4. The CDR3 is 13 residues long. For the CDR3, the DNA is TGTGCCACCGCACAGGGGGCGGACAATGAGCAGTTCTTC. Its translation: CATAQGADNEQFF.